This section outlines one T cell receptor (beta chain) sequence together with its context. With unsorted samples, genomic DNA was obtained from 90 million to 95 million PBMCs. Deep was the level at which the assay was run. The assay was immunoSEQ multiplex PCR, and TCRdb's table has in-frame clones only and misses some. The sample consists of 530,000 or so clones, roughly 85% of them appearing once. The CDR3 has 13 residues. The V gene's germline CDR1 is ENHRY and CDR2 SYGVKD. Trimming stripped 6 bases from V and 4 bases from J, with 9 bases between. These data originate in a study of shared clonotypes between healthy human individuals.

Specimen: PBMCs. This clonotype was obtained from a middle-aged woman in good health. Some clones in this sample may be carry-over from other donors' samples. The V call is TRBV10-3, the J call TRBJ2-2, with D tentatively TRBD1 (6 bases). The CDR3 spells CAISQGLTGELFF. The CDR3 nucleotides read TGTGCCATCAGCCAGGGGCTCACCGGGGAGCTGTTTTTT.